This is a list of T cell receptor beta chains from one sample in a study of blood T cell repertoires in COVID-19. The assay was immunoSEQ multiplex PCR, and TCRdb's table has in-frame clones only and misses some. The table records some 180,000 clones, around 86% of them present only once. Sequences were obtained from peripheral blood. Source of these receptors: a man aged 35-49 years with acute or convalescent COVID-19. CDR3s include the opening cysteine and the closing phenylalanine or tryptophan. Each record gives: J gene, D gene, clone size, V gene, CDR3 protein, CDR3 DNA. The D gene is left open where the match is weak. Where a row states a size, it is once, few, many or the class of an expanded clone; other rows omit it.

j_gene: TRBJ2-1; d_gene: TRBD2; abundance: NA; v_gene: TRBV5-4; CDR3aa: CASSPDSGVGYNEQFF; CDR3nt: TGTGCCAGCAGCCCCGATAGCGGGGTAGGGTACAATGAGCAGTTCTTC
j_gene: TRBJ1-4; d_gene: TRBD1; abundance: once; v_gene: TRBV7-9; CDR3aa: CASSSLPPSDRVLNEKLFF; CDR3nt: TGTGCCAGCAGCTCACTTCCCCCTTCGGACAGGGTCCTTAATGAAAAACTGTTTTTT
j_gene: TRBJ1-1; d_gene: NA; abundance: NA; v_gene: TRBV30; CDR3aa: CAWSVLDRLNTEAFF; CDR3nt: TGTGCCTGGAGTGTACTAGATAGGCTGAACACTGAAGCTTTCTTT
j_gene: TRBJ1-1; d_gene: NA; abundance: NA; v_gene: TRBV7-2; CDR3aa: CASSLGGGGEAFF; CDR3nt: TGTGCCAGCAGCTTAGGTGGGGGGGGTGAAGCTTTCTTT
j_gene: TRBJ2-5; d_gene: NA; abundance: NA; v_gene: TRBV15; CDR3aa: CATSIDGRRASDWETQYF; CDR3nt: TGTGCCACCAGCATCGACGGACGGCGGGCCTCCGACTGGGAGACCCAGTACTTC
j_gene: TRBJ1-3; d_gene: NA; abundance: few; v_gene: TRBV28; CDR3aa: CASSLGQISGNTIYF; CDR3nt: TGTGCCAGCAGTTTAGGGCAGATCTCTGGAAACACCATATATTTT
j_gene: TRBJ1-5; d_gene: NA; abundance: NA; v_gene: TRBV29-1; CDR3aa: CSVEVAGGNQPQHF; CDR3nt: TGCAGCGTTGAAGTTGCGGGTGGCAATCAGCCCCAGCATTTT
j_gene: TRBJ2-7; d_gene: TRBD1; abundance: NA; v_gene: TRBV5-1; CDR3aa: CASSLRQGHEQYF; CDR3nt: TGCGCCAGCAGCCTACGACAGGGTCACGAGCAGTACTTC
j_gene: TRBJ2-3; d_gene: NA; abundance: NA; v_gene: TRBV5-4; CDR3aa: CASSLGSGGTDTQYF; CDR3nt: TGTGCCAGCAGCTTGGGGTCAGGGGGCACAGATACGCAGTATTTT
j_gene: TRBJ2-6; d_gene: TRBD1; abundance: NA; v_gene: TRBV10-3; CDR3aa: CAISLGDRVAGANVLTF; CDR3nt: TGTGCCATCAGCCTGGGAGACAGGGTAGCTGGGGCCAACGTCCTGACTTTC
j_gene: TRBJ2-5; d_gene: TRBD1; abundance: NA; v_gene: TRBV15; CDR3aa: CATSRGPGQGMALMETQYF; CDR3nt: TGTGCCACCAGCAGAGGACCGGGACAGGGGATGGCTCTGATGGAGACCCAGTACTTC
j_gene: TRBJ1-2; d_gene: NA; abundance: NA; v_gene: TRBV6-2/TRBV6-3; CDR3aa: CASSDPPANYGYTF; CDR3nt: TGTGCCAGCAGTGATCCCCCAGCTAACTATGGCTACACCTTC
j_gene: TRBJ2-7; d_gene: NA; abundance: NA; v_gene: TRBV7-4; CDR3aa: CASSPFQGSYEQYF; CDR3nt: TGTGCCAGCAGCCCTTTCCAGGGGTCCTACGAGCAGTACTTC
j_gene: TRBJ1-4; d_gene: NA; abundance: NA; v_gene: TRBV6-5; CDR3aa: CASHPGVSEKLFF; CDR3nt: TGTGCCAGCCATCCGGGGGTCAGTGAAAAACTGTTTTTT
j_gene: TRBJ2-4; d_gene: TRBD1; abundance: NA; v_gene: TRBV9; CDR3aa: CASSPTQAPGQKNIQYF; CDR3nt: TGTGCCAGCAGCCCCACTCAAGCTCCGGGACAGAAAAACATTCAGTACTTC
j_gene: TRBJ2-7; d_gene: TRBD2; abundance: NA; v_gene: TRBV6-6; CDR3aa: CASSPGTSGGHEQYF; CDR3nt: TGTGCCAGCAGTCCCGGGACTAGCGGGGGTCACGAGCAGTACTTC
j_gene: TRBJ2-2; d_gene: NA; abundance: NA; v_gene: TRBV5-1; CDR3aa: CASSPTPTSMNTGELFF; CDR3nt: TGCGCCAGCAGCCCAACCCCCACTAGTATGAACACCGGGGAGCTGTTTTTT
j_gene: TRBJ2-7; d_gene: TRBD2; abundance: NA; v_gene: TRBV6-5; CDR3aa: CASRTSGAYEQYF; CDR3nt: TGTGCCAGCAGGACTAGCGGTGCCTACGAGCAGTACTTC
j_gene: TRBJ2-3; d_gene: TRBD1; abundance: NA; v_gene: TRBV6-4; CDR3aa: CASSDKSGTGEDTQYF; CDR3nt: TGTGCCAGCAGTGACAAGTCGGGGACAGGGGAGGATACGCAGTATTTT
j_gene: TRBJ2-1; d_gene: NA; abundance: NA; v_gene: TRBV7-9; CDR3aa: CASSPTPLGDNEQFF; CDR3nt: TGTGCCAGCAGTCCGACTCCCCTAGGAGACAATGAGCAGTTCTTC
j_gene: TRBJ1-2; d_gene: TRBD1; abundance: NA; v_gene: TRBV6-4; CDR3aa: CASLVLDRVRVNYGYTF; CDR3nt: TGTGCCAGCCTTGTTTTAGACAGGGTAAGGGTGAACTATGGCTACACCTTC
j_gene: TRBJ2-7; d_gene: NA; abundance: NA; v_gene: TRBV14; CDR3aa: CASSQGQGPYEQYF; CDR3nt: TGTGCCAGCAGCCAAGGGCAGGGTCCCTACGAGCAGTACTTC
j_gene: TRBJ1-2; d_gene: NA; abundance: NA; v_gene: TRBV3-1/TRBV3-2; CDR3aa: CASSPQRGHGYTF; CDR3nt: TGTGCCAGCAGCCCACAGAGAGGGCATGGCTACACCTTC
j_gene: TRBJ1-2; d_gene: NA; abundance: NA; v_gene: TRBV29-1; CDR3aa: CSVEERRGMNYGYTF; CDR3nt: TGCAGCGTTGAAGAACGGAGGGGAATGAACTATGGCTACACCTTC
j_gene: TRBJ2-2; d_gene: NA; abundance: NA; v_gene: TRBV12-5; CDR3aa: CASGSDWGPELFF; CDR3nt: TGTGCTAGTGGTAGCGACTGGGGCCCCGAGCTGTTTTTT
j_gene: TRBJ2-1; d_gene: TRBD2; abundance: NA; v_gene: TRBV18; CDR3aa: CASLTGGANNEQFF; CDR3nt: TGTGCCAGCTTAACCGGGGGGGCCAACAATGAGCAGTTCTTC
j_gene: TRBJ1-2; d_gene: NA; abundance: NA; v_gene: TRBV7-9; CDR3aa: CASSLATEPGYTF; CDR3nt: TGTGCCAGCAGCTTAGCCACAGAGCCGGGCTACACCTTC
j_gene: TRBJ2-1; d_gene: TRBD2; abundance: NA; v_gene: TRBV2; CDR3aa: CASRRGLESSYNEQFF; CDR3nt: TGTGCCAGCAGGAGGGGACTAGAGAGCTCCTACAATGAGCAGTTCTTC
j_gene: TRBJ1-1; d_gene: NA; abundance: NA; v_gene: TRBV6-2/TRBV6-3; CDR3aa: CASSWETNTEAFF; CDR3nt: TGTGCCAGCAGTTGGGAGACTAACACTGAAGCTTTCTTT
j_gene: TRBJ1-3; d_gene: NA; abundance: NA; v_gene: TRBV6-1; CDR3aa: CASSEGEGRSGNTIYF; CDR3nt: TGTGCCAGCAGTGAAGGGGAGGGGAGGTCTGGAAACACCATATATTTT
j_gene: TRBJ2-6; d_gene: TRBD1; abundance: NA; v_gene: TRBV3-1/TRBV3-2; CDR3aa: CASSQDHLVLTGEHSGANVLTF; CDR3nt: TGTGCCAGCAGCCAAGACCACCTTGTGCTCACAGGGGAACACTCTGGGGCCAACGTCCTGACTTTC
j_gene: TRBJ1-5; d_gene: TRBD1; abundance: NA; v_gene: TRBV27; CDR3aa: CASSSRQGAGQPQHF; CDR3nt: TGTGCCAGCAGTTCACGACAGGGGGCAGGTCAGCCCCAGCATTTT
j_gene: TRBJ1-1; d_gene: TRBD1; abundance: NA; v_gene: TRBV6-4; CDR3aa: CASSESTRGLAFF; CDR3nt: TGTGCCAGCAGTGAATCGACCAGGGGGCTGGCTTTCTTT
j_gene: TRBJ1-1; d_gene: NA; abundance: NA; v_gene: TRBV3-1/TRBV3-2; CDR3aa: CASSRSPTGDTEAFF; CDR3nt: TGTGCCAGCAGTCGCAGTCCGACGGGGGACACTGAAGCTTTCTTT
j_gene: TRBJ2-1; d_gene: NA; abundance: NA; v_gene: TRBV6-6; CDR3aa: CASSPHTTGTTPNEQFF; CDR3nt: TGTGCCAGCAGTCCACATACCACAGGGACAACTCCCAATGAGCAGTTCTTC
j_gene: TRBJ2-2; d_gene: TRBD2; abundance: NA; v_gene: TRBV19; CDR3aa: CASSLLGGGNTGELFF; CDR3nt: TGTGCCAGTAGCCTGCTCGGCGGGGGGAACACCGGGGAGCTGTTTTTT
j_gene: TRBJ1-4; d_gene: NA; abundance: NA; v_gene: TRBV21-1; CDR3aa: CASSKRAGLGEKLFF; CDR3nt: TGTGCCAGCAGCAAAAGGGCGGGGCTGGGGGAAAAACTGTTTTTT
j_gene: TRBJ2-3; d_gene: TRBD1; abundance: NA; v_gene: TRBV6-5; CDR3aa: CASSSQGTDTQYF; CDR3nt: TGTGCCAGCAGCTCACAGGGGACAGATACGCAGTATTTT
j_gene: TRBJ1-6; d_gene: NA; abundance: NA; v_gene: TRBV11-2; CDR3aa: CASSLAQKIQRNSPLHF; CDR3nt: TGTGCCAGCAGCTTAGCGCAAAAAATCCAGCGTAATTCACCCCTCCACTTT
j_gene: TRBJ1-1; d_gene: NA; abundance: NA; v_gene: TRBV11-2; CDR3aa: CASSLRRGNTEAFF; CDR3nt: TGTGCCAGCAGCTTAAGGCGGGGGAACACTGAAGCTTTCTTT
j_gene: TRBJ1-2; d_gene: TRBD1; abundance: NA; v_gene: TRBV3-1/TRBV3-2; CDR3aa: CASSHRDRDYGYTF; CDR3nt: TGTGCCAGCAGCCACAGGGACAGGGACTATGGCTACACCTTC
j_gene: TRBJ2-1; d_gene: TRBD1; abundance: NA; v_gene: TRBV19; CDR3aa: CASSRPPDRVNNEQFF; CDR3nt: TGTGCCAGTAGTAGGCCCCCGGACAGGGTAAACAATGAGCAGTTCTTC
j_gene: TRBJ1-2; d_gene: NA; abundance: NA; v_gene: TRBV24-1; CDR3aa: CATSGSDTAYGYTF; CDR3nt: TGTGCCACCAGTGGCTCGGACACAGCCTATGGCTACACCTTC
j_gene: TRBJ2-6; d_gene: NA; abundance: NA; v_gene: TRBV5-8; CDR3aa: CASSSRGFGANVLTF; CDR3nt: TGTGCCAGCAGTTCAAGGGGGTTTGGGGCCAACGTCCTGACTTTC
j_gene: TRBJ1-4; d_gene: TRBD1; abundance: once; v_gene: TRBV5-1; CDR3aa: CASSSSDRGPFIEKLFF; CDR3nt: TGCGCCAGCAGCTCCAGCGACAGGGGGCCATTCATTGAAAAACTGTTTTTT
j_gene: TRBJ2-7; d_gene: NA; abundance: NA; v_gene: TRBV28; CDR3aa: CASSLDAGQSYEQYF; CDR3nt: TGTGCCAGCAGTTTAGATGCGGGACAGTCCTACGAGCAGTACTTC
j_gene: TRBJ2-1; d_gene: NA; abundance: NA; v_gene: TRBV4-1; CDR3aa: CASSQTPGQGRNEQFF; CDR3nt: TGCGCCAGCAGCCAGACCCCGGGACAAGGTAGGAATGAGCAGTTCTTC
j_gene: TRBJ2-6; d_gene: TRBD1; abundance: NA; v_gene: TRBV7-3; CDR3aa: CASSPGQGISGANVLTF; CDR3nt: TGTGCCAGCAGCCCGGGACAGGGGATTTCTGGGGCCAACGTCCTGACTTTC
j_gene: TRBJ2-1; d_gene: TRBD2; abundance: NA; v_gene: TRBV3-1/TRBV3-2; CDR3aa: CASTGPRLAYSYNEQFF; CDR3nt: TGTGCCAGCACCGGACCGCGACTAGCGTACTCCTACAATGAGCAGTTCTTC
j_gene: TRBJ1-3; d_gene: TRBD1; abundance: NA; v_gene: TRBV7-6; CDR3aa: CASSLVGGPPGSSGNTIYF; CDR3nt: TGTGCCAGCAGCTTAGTAGGGGGCCCCCCCGGGAGCTCTGGAAACACCATATATTTT
j_gene: TRBJ2-3; d_gene: TRBD2; abundance: NA; v_gene: TRBV19; CDR3aa: CASTKLALSTDTQYF; CDR3nt: TGTGCCAGTACCAAACTAGCGCTGAGCACAGATACGCAGTATTTT